The clone carrying this T cell receptor (beta chain) was seen repeatedly, ten times or more. The record originates from a study of T cells in Graves' hyperthyroidism and ophthalmopathy. RNA transcripts provided the source from which TCR beta CDR3 regions were amplified. First-round RT-PCR with HTBI primers amplified the TCR CDR3 region. TCRdb passed the multiplex PCR reads through MiXCR, listing each CDR3 protein once. The repertoire holds around 520,000 distinct CDR3 sequences, with over 13% as singletons. CDR3 length: 15 amino acids. The V end lost 5 bases, the J end lost 1 base, and 13 bases lay between the germline ends. Germline CDR1 reads MNHEY; CDR2 reads SMNVEV (reference sequence).

The chain is built from TRBV27 and TRBJ2-3; a weak D match, TRBD2 (5 bases). Sequencing was performed on blood. This receptor was obtained from a woman younger than 35 with Graves' hyperthyroidism. CDR3: CASSQLGVGTDTQYF. The CDR3 DNA reads TGTGCCAGCAGTCAGCTCGGGGTAGGCACAGATACGCAGTATTTT.